The present T cell receptor beta chain was sequenced within a study of cytomegalovirus exposure and HLA in healthy donors. Notes on this clone: What it recognizes is unknown.

General observations from the study: An ancestry cluster, one associated with Asian ancestry, reportedly showed fewer N-insertions than the approximately 720-donor mean in a later analysis. In a later analysis, TCR beta V- and J-gene trimming showed a link to a missense DCLRE1C variant. The later analysis indicated that the majority of CMV-associated TCR beta chains appeared HLA-restricted.

13 Jbeta primers and 60 Vbeta primers were used for the PCR. Sequencing used immunoSEQ multiplex PCR; TCRdb keeps in-frame clones, though not all of them. Among fewer than 130,000 clones listed, around 80% were seen once. Donors likely had unrecorded immune exposures despite being nominally healthy when sampled. The CDR3 length is 15 residues. The ends were cut back, 4 bases at V and 0 bases at J, with 13 bases in the middle. Germline V CDR1 and CDR2: MNHEY, SVGAGI. This clonotype was sampled from a young man in good health and CMV-seropositive. Sequencing was performed on PBMCs. This sequence joins TRBV6-5 and TRBJ2-7, with D hard to call. The CDR3 DNA reads as TGTGCCAGCAGTTCCGAGTATCGGAGCTCCTACGAGCAGTACTTC. Protein: CASSSEYRSSYEQYF.